The clone carrying this T cell receptor beta chain was picked up one time. Authors' processing steps: Estimation of nucleated cell counts was performed using reference gene primer amplification. Clones were sequenced by immunoSEQ multiplex PCR, and TCRdb holds only the in-frame ones, with some missing. D and trimming come from the DNA, and the V and J calls and clone size come from that table. Of over 250,000 clones in the sample, about 91% were seen once. One Seattle source followed patients from active infection through their disease course. This entry belongs to a study of blood T cell repertoires in COVID-19. At the level of the study: PBMCs, B-cell-depleted T cells, or T cells provided the cDNA or gDNA that made up the material.

The CDR3 covers 15 residues. V lost 3 bases and J 1 base, leaving 12 bases between the germline ends. In germline, CDR1 is MGHDK, CDR2 SYGVNS. This sequence joins TRBV25-1 and TRBJ1-1, with D maybe TRBD1 (5 bases). This TCR came from a person in their late teens or twenties with COVID-19, enrolled during active disease. Source material: peripheral blood. CDR3 sequence (DNA): TGTGCCAGCAGTGACAGGGATCTTGGGAACACTGAAGCTTTCTTT. This encodes CASSDRDLGNTEAFF.